This T cell receptor beta chain originates from a study of OX40 agonist ivuxolimab in advanced cancers. Study details: Three individuals attained partial responses, comprising one hepatocellular carcinoma case and two cutaneous melanoma cases. General study findings and limits: Researchers did not determine the expanded peripheral T cells' antigen specificity. The CD4+ and CD8+ T cells in the blood had expanded clonally by week 6 at 0.1 to 3.0 mg/kg.

Here immunoSEQ multiplex PCR was the method, and the copy in TCRdb shows in-frame clones only, minus some. Here the sample spans about 94,000 clones, more than 85% being singletons. Trimming cost V 3 bases and J 6 bases; bases outside gene matches: 6. The germline CDR1 and CDR2 sequences are SGHDT and YYEEEE. The CDR3 loop spans 13 amino acids. Notes on this clone: The antigen is undetermined.

The source is an adult with an advanced solid tumor such as melanoma, head and neck, liver or kidney cancer. The starting material was CD4+ or CD8+ T cells sorted from blood, obtained in a trial of the OX40 agonist ivuxolimab. This chain uses TRBV5-6 with TRBJ2-7, with 7 bases identical to TRBD2. This CDR3 reads CASSSGLNLEQYF. CDR3 nucleotides: TGTGCCAGCAGCTCGGGACTAAATCTCGAGCAGTACTTC.